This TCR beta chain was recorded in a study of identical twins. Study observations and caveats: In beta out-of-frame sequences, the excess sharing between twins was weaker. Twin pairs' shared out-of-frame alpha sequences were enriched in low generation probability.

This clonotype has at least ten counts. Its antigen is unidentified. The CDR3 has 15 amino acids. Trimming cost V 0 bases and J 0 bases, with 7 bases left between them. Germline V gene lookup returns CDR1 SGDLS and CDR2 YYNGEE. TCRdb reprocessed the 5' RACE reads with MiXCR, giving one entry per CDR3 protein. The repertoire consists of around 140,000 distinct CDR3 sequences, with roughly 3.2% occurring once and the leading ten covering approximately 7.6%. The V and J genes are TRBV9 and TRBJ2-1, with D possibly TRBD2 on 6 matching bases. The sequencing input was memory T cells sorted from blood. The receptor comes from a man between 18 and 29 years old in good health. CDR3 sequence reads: CASSVVAASYNEQFF. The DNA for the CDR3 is TGTGCCAGCAGCGTAGTAGCGGCCTCCTACAATGAGCAGTTCTTC.